Listed below are T cell receptor beta chains from one sample, sequenced in a study of T cells in Graves' hyperthyroidism and ophthalmopathy. TCRdb reprocessed the multiplex PCR reads with MiXCR, giving one entry per CDR3 protein. The table records 300,000 to 500,000 distinct CDR3 sequences, about 14% of them present only once. The sequenced material came from blood. These receptor sequences come from a man aged 45-65 years with Graves' ophthalmopathy. Each CDR3 is given with its conserved first and last residue. The D gene is left open where the match is weak. Not every row has a clone size; where given, it reads once, few, many or a size class.

v_gene	abundance	d_gene	j_gene	CDR3aa	CDR3nt
TRBV24-1	NA	TRBD2	TRBJ2-3	CATSDPAFGTSGADTQYF	TGTGCCACCAGTGATCCTGCTTTCGGGACTAGCGGGGCAGATACGCAGTATTTT
TRBV27	NA	TRBD2	TRBJ2-1	CASSLAGGGLVNEQFF	TGTGCCAGCAGTTTAGCGGGCGGGGGGTTGGTCAATGAGCAGTTCTTC
TRBV30	many	NA	TRBJ2-7	CAWTPGGTYEQYF	TGTGCCTGGACCCCAGGGGGGACCTACGAGCAGTACTTC
TRBV9	NA	NA	TRBJ1-1	CASSARTGYTEAFF	TGTGCCAGCAGCGCAAGAACAGGGTACACTGAAGCTTTCTTT
TRBV7-8	many	NA	TRBJ2-6	CASSYRPHSGANVLTF	TGTGCCAGCAGCTACAGACCGCACTCTGGGGCCAACGTCCTGACTTTC
TRBV20-1	many	NA	TRBJ1-3	CSAISAVGNTIYF	TGCAGTGCTATCTCGGCAGTTGGAAACACCATATATTTT
TRBV7-2	few	TRBD1	TRBJ1-5	CASSTRTGHNQPQHF	TGTGCCAGCAGCACTCGGACAGGGCACAATCAGCCCCAGCATTTT
TRBV20-1	many	TRBD1	TRBJ2-5	CSARVTGAETQYF	TGCAGTGCTAGAGTGACAGGGGCAGAGACCCAGTACTTC
TRBV27	NA	TRBD1	TRBJ1-5	CASSLSSQGANQPQHF	TGTGCCAGCAGTTTATCCTCCCAGGGGGCGAATCAGCCCCAGCATTTT
TRBV11-3	many	TRBD1	TRBJ1-1	CASSLDIGRGPEAFF	TGTGCCAGCAGCTTAGATATCGGGAGGGGGCCTGAAGCTTTCTTT
TRBV29-1	many	NA	TRBJ1-2	CSVRRDTQNYGYTF	TGCAGCGTTCGCCGGGACACGCAGAACTATGGCTACACCTTC
TRBV5-1	many	NA	TRBJ2-7	CASSLGTDSYEQYF	TGCGCCAGCAGCTTGGGGACAGACTCCTACGAGCAGTACTTC
TRBV27	few	NA	TRBJ2-3	CASSLFPDDTQYF	TGTGCCAGCAGTTTGTTCCCAGATGATACGCAGTATTTT
TRBV18	many	TRBD1	TRBJ1-1	CASSRRDRVANTEAFF	TGTGCCAGCTCACGCCGGGACAGGGTCGCGAACACTGAAGCTTTCTTT
TRBV6-1	NA	NA	TRBJ2-2	CASSELALHTGELFF	TGTGCCAGCAGTGAACTAGCGTTACACACCGGGGAGCTGTTTTTT
TRBV5-4	NA	NA	TRBJ1-1	CASSAALNTEAFF	TGTGCCAGCAGCGCTGCCCTGAACACTGAAGCTTTCTTT
TRBV5-1	NA	TRBD2	TRBJ2-5	CASASGGQETQYF	TGCGCCAGCGCTAGCGGGGGCCAAGAGACCCAGTACTTC
TRBV5-1	many	TRBD1	TRBJ2-5	CASSPDGDRGETQYF	TGCGCCAGCAGCCCGGATGGGGACAGGGGGGAGACCCAGTACTTC
TRBV12-3/TRBV12-4	NA	NA	TRBJ2-1	CASSLRNYHNEQFF	TGTGCCAGCAGTTTGAGGAACTATCACAATGAGCAGTTCTTC
TRBV19	NA	NA	TRBJ2-7	CASSREWPGTTYEQYF	TGTGCCAGTAGTCGTGAGTGGCCGGGGACCACCTACGAGCAGTACTTC
TRBV28	many	NA	TRBJ1-1	CASTTGMNTEAFF	TGTGCCAGCACCACAGGGATGAACACTGAAGCTTTCTTT
TRBV3-1	many	NA	TRBJ2-7	CASSQSTGLGGVEQYF	TGTGCCAGCAGCCAATCTACCGGATTGGGCGGGGTCGAGCAGTACTTC
TRBV5-1	many	NA	TRBJ2-3	CASSLEVPDTQYF	TGCGCCAGCAGCTTGGAAGTCCCAGATACGCAGTATTTT
TRBV6-1	few	TRBD2	TRBJ2-7	CASSVAGGDYEQYF	TGTGCCAGCAGTGTAGCGGGAGGGGACTACGAGCAGTACTTC
TRBV24-1	NA	TRBD2	TRBJ2-5	CATSETTSGRAGETQYF	TGTGCCACCAGTGAGACGACTAGCGGGAGGGCCGGAGAGACCCAGTACTTC
TRBV10-3	NA	NA	TRBJ2-7	CASSYSWAGGTTYEQYF	TGTGCCAGCAGTTACTCGTGGGCGGGCGGAACCACCTACGAGCAGTACTTC
TRBV5-1	many	NA	TRBJ1-5	CASSARGNQPQHF	TGCGCCAGCAGCGCGAGGGGCAATCAGCCCCAGCATTTT
TRBV24-1	few	TRBD2	TRBJ2-2	CATSGLAGESGELFF	TGTGCCACCAGCGGACTAGCGGGAGAATCCGGGGAGCTGTTTTTT
TRBV7-7	many	NA	TRBJ2-7	CASSSGVSYEQYF	TGTGCTAGCAGCTCAGGAGTCTCCTACGAGCAGTACTTC
TRBV6-6	many	NA	TRBJ2-7	CASSYSPRRREQYF	TGTGCCAGCAGTTACTCACCACGGCGGCGGGAGCAGTACTTC
TRBV11-2	many	NA	TRBJ2-1	CASSLEGRLEQFF	TGTGCCAGCAGCTTAGAGGGGAGACTAGAGCAGTTCTTC
TRBV4-1	few	NA	TRBJ2-7	CASSQGTPHRALEQYF	TGCGCCAGCAGCCAAGGCACCCCCCACAGGGCTCTCGAGCAGTACTTC
TRBV19	NA	TRBD2	TRBJ2-1	CASSQLAGEGEQFF	TGTGCCAGTAGTCAACTAGCGGGAGAGGGTGAGCAGTTCTTC
TRBV5-8	many	NA	TRBJ2-5	CASSLGLVSETQYF	TGTGCCAGCAGCTTGGGACTAGTGTCCGAGACCCAGTACTTC
TRBV28	few	TRBD1	TRBJ1-5	CASSDRAGQPQHF	TGTGCCAGCTCCGACAGGGCGGGTCAGCCCCAGCATTTT
TRBV2	few	NA	TRBJ2-7	CASAVPPPTQSSYEQYF	TGTGCCAGCGCGGTTCCTCCCCCTACCCAAAGCTCCTACGAGCAGTACTTC
TRBV29-1	many	NA	TRBJ1-1	CSVERGGFGGTEAFF	TGCAGCGTTGAACGCGGAGGGTTCGGTGGCACTGAAGCTTTCTTT
TRBV20-1	NA	TRBD2	TRBJ2-1	CSASPGAGGKGNEQFF	TGCAGTGCTAGCCCAGGGGCGGGAGGGAAGGGAAATGAGCAGTTCTTC
TRBV29-1	NA	NA	TRBJ2-5	CSVEPGPGRETQYF	TGCAGCGTTGAACCAGGGCCCGGGCGAGAGACCCAGTACTTC
TRBV12-5	few	NA	TRBJ2-5	CASGLVLGPPRGETQYF	TGTGCTAGTGGTTTGGTACTGGGACCCCCTCGGGGAGAGACCCAGTACTTC
TRBV3-1	few	NA	TRBJ1-6	CASSPDYNSPLHF	TGTGCCAGCAGCCCAGATTATAATTCACCCCTCCACTTT
TRBV28	many	TRBD1	TRBJ2-2	CASTPIGTGYTGELFF	TGTGCCAGCACCCCTATCGGGACAGGGTACACCGGGGAGCTGTTTTTT
TRBV18	once	TRBD2	TRBJ2-3	CASSPLGLAADTQYF	TGTGCCAGCTCACCATTGGGGCTAGCGGCAGATACGCAGTATTTT
TRBV18	many	TRBD2	TRBJ2-4	CASSPRGRDIQYF	TGTGCCAGCTCCCCCCGGGGGAGGGACATTCAGTACTTC
TRBV4-2	many	NA	TRBJ1-3	CASSDTGPGDTIYF	TGTGCCAGCAGCGACACGGGACCGGGAGACACCATATATTTT
TRBV6-1	few	NA	TRBJ1-6	CASSEWVSGLNSPLHF	TGTGCCAGCAGTGAATGGGTTAGTGGTCTCAATTCACCCCTCCACTTT
TRBV9	NA	NA	TRBJ2-1	CASSVGQNLNEQFF	TGTGCCAGCAGCGTAGGCCAGAACCTCAATGAGCAGTTCTTC
TRBV6-5	many	NA	TRBJ1-4	CASSYYDPSEKLFF	TGTGCCAGCAGTTACTACGATCCATCGGAAAAACTGTTTTTT
TRBV5-1	NA	NA	TRBJ1-1	CASRPTLQGRTEAFF	TGCGCCAGCCGCCCGACCCTCCAAGGAAGAACTGAAGCTTTCTTT
TRBV2	many	TRBD2	TRBJ2-1	CASSNVFAQDLAGVGEQFF	TGTGCCAGCAGTAATGTGTTCGCCCAAGATCTAGCGGGCGTCGGGGAGCAGTTCTTC
TRBV5-1	many	TRBD2	TRBJ2-1	CASSRTSSSYNEQFF	TGCGCCAGCAGTCGGACTAGCAGCTCCTACAATGAGCAGTTCTTC
TRBV7-2	NA	NA	TRBJ1-2	CASSTTGIGYTF	TGTGCCAGCAGCACAACAGGGATTGGCTACACCTTC